The 15 T cell receptor beta chains given below trace back to one sample, sequenced in a study of control samples from healthy donors and cancer patients. Method: immunoSEQ multiplex PCR; TCRdb's copy keeps in-frame clones and lacks some. The table lists more than 75,000 clones, around 85% of them singletons, with 30% to 40% in the top ten. Sample: PBMCs. The origin of the receptors is a man between 65 and 79 years old with lung cancer.

The rearrangement links TRBV19 to TRBJ1-3, with 7 bases fitting TRBD1. CDR3 length: 15 residues. CDR1 LNHDA and CDR2 SQIVND come from the germline V gene (reference sequence). The junction had 2 bases not matched to a gene; V was cut back by 3 bases and J by 0 bases. CDR3 nucleotide sequence: TGTGCCAGTAGTATCGGGACAGTCTCTGGAAACACCATATATTTT. Protein sequence: CASSIGTVSGNTIYF.

The rearrangement uses TRBV19 and TRBJ2-6; no definite D call. V lost 4 bases and J lost 2, with 24 bases in between. This CDR3 is 20 amino acids long. The germline CDR1 and CDR2 sequences are LNHDA and SQIVND (reference sequence). The CDR3 nucleotides are TGTGCCAGTAGTACCCCCCGACTGGGAATGAATGCTACTGGGGCCAACGTCCTGACTTTC. Residues: CASSTPRLGMNATGANVLTF.

Written as DNA, the CDR3 is TGCGCCAGCAGTGTACCCCGACAGGCTGAAGCCCCATCCCCTCGTGTGAACACTGAAGCTTTCTTT. This encodes CASSVPRQAEAPSPRVNTEAFF. The chain has TRBV10-1 and TRBJ1-1; perhaps TRBD1 as D (6 bases). The V and J ends lost 4 bases and 0 bases respectively, with 33 bases between them. CDR1 and CDR2 (germline): WNHNN, SYGVQD (reference sequence). The CDR3 is made up of 22 amino acids.

V usage is TRBV3-1 (or the pseudogene TRBV3-2) and J usage is TRBJ2-1; a weak D match, TRBD1 (5 bases). CDR1 and CDR2 (germline): LGHDT, YNNKEL (reference sequence). The CDR3 runs 14 residues. V was trimmed by 1 base and J by 11 bases, leaving 15 bases between them. The CDR3 DNA is TGTGCCAGCAGCCAAGGGGGCCCCCAAGTCAAGCAGTTCTTC. It is translated as CASSQGGPQVKQFF.

The gene calls are TRBV28 and TRBJ2-5; 9 nucleotides line up with TRBD1. Per the germline V gene, CDR1 is MDHEN and CDR2 is SYDVKM. This CDR3 has 13 residues. V was pared by 8 bases and J by 5 bases, with 6 bases of the junction left unmatched. CDR3 loop: CASRTGVKETQYF. The CDR3 DNA is TGTGCCAGCCGGACAGGGGTTAAGGAGACCCAGTACTTC.

The V gene is TRBV19, the J gene TRBJ2-6; no firm D call. The germline gives CDR1 LNHDA, CDR2 SQIVND (reference sequence). CDR3 length: 14 residues. The V gene lost 6 bases and the J gene lost 0 bases, with 6 bases spanning the gap. The CDR3 DNA follows: TGTGCCAGTAGGTTGACCTCTGGGGCCAACGTCCTGACTTTC. Protein: CASRLTSGANVLTF.

This clone was counted only a few times. The CDR3 reads CASSERGAGAFF. In nucleotides, the CDR3 is TGTGCCAGCAGTGAACGGGGGGCCGGGGCTTTCTTT. The chain couples TRBV2 to TRBJ1-1; D is possibly TRBD1 (6 bases). The germline CDR1 and CDR2 sequences are SNHLY and FYNNEI. Deletions cut 2 bases from V and 11 bases from J, with 12 bases between. CDR3 size: 12 residues.

This clone was seen only once. CDR3 sequence: CASSYLLDRVSGNTIYF. The CDR3 DNA reads TGCGCCAGCAGCTATCTCTTAGACCGTGTCTCTGGAAACACCATATATTTT. V gene TRBV4-3 combines with J gene TRBJ1-3; no firm D call. The germline V gene has CDR1 LGHNA and CDR2 YSLEER. V was trimmed by 5 bases and J by 0 bases, leaving 17 bases between them. This CDR3 contains 17 residues.

The chain combines TRBV5-1 with TRBJ1-5; D is undetermined. The ends were cut back, 0 bases at V and 3 bases at J, with 10 bases in the middle. The germline V gene encodes CDR1 SGHRS and CDR2 YFSETQ. The CDR3 runs to 15 residues. The CDR3 DNA follows: TGCGCCAGCAGCTTGGAGCCCAGTGTCAATCAGCCCCAGCATTTT. Encoded protein: CASSLEPSVNQPQHF.

The DNA of the CDR3 is TGTGCCAGCAGCGTCGTGGTAGGGGGTAATCAGCCCCAGCATTTT. Its protein product is CASSVVVGGNQPQHF. This chain connects TRBV2 to TRBJ1-5; the D gene is possibly TRBD1 (6 bases). The V and J ends lost 6 bases and 4 bases respectively, with 16 bases between them. This CDR3 region has 15 residues. Germline CDR1 and CDR2: SNHLY and FYNNEI.

V usage is TRBV6-1 and J usage is TRBJ2-1, with 7 bases that match TRBD1. Germline V gene lookup returns CDR1 MNHNS and CDR2 SASEGT. The CDR3 is 14 residues long. V gave up 0 bases and J gave up 15 bases; unmatched junction bases: 11. As DNA, the CDR3 is TGTGCCAGCAGTGAAGCGAGAGAAGGGGGCCCCAGGTTCTTC. This gives the protein CASSEAREGGPRFF.

The rearrangement links TRBV7-3 to TRBJ2-1; 10 bases align to TRBD2. This CDR3 is built from 16 residues. Germline CDR1 reads SGHTA; CDR2 reads FQGTGA. Trimming cost V 5 bases and J 3 bases; bases outside gene matches: 7. As DNA, the CDR3 is TGTGCCAGCAGCCCCAGCGGGGGGGGCGACTACAATGAGCAGTTCTTC. Amino acids: CASSPSGGGDYNEQFF.

In its sample, this clone was seen once. The chain links TRBV30 to TRBJ1-2; the D gene is possibly TRBD1 (6 bases). CDR1 is GTSNPN and CDR2 is SVGIG in the germline V gene (reference sequence). V was clipped by 0 bases and J by 4 bases, with 15 bases between them. This CDR3 is 15 amino acids long. The CDR3 here is CAWSVRGGGGYGYTF. CDR3 in DNA: TGTGCCTGGAGTGTACGAGGAGGAGGGGGCTATGGCTACACCTTC.

This sequence joins TRBV7-8 and TRBJ2-3; 7 positions agree with TRBD1. J gave up 4 bases and V 5 bases, and 6 bases lay outside the gene matches. Germline CDR1 SGHVS, CDR2 FQNEAQ. This CDR3 region has 14 residues. The CDR3 bases are TGTGCCAGCAGCGCCAGACAGGGAGCAGATACGCAGTATTTT. Amino acids: CASSARQGADTQYF.

In its sample, this clone was seen once. The chain's CDR3 is CATSSLGSSYNEQFF. Written as DNA, the CDR3 is TGTGCCACCAGCTCACTGGGGAGCTCCTACAATGAGCAGTTCTTC. The gene calls are TRBV24-1 and TRBJ2-1, with TRBD2 as a possible D gene (5 bases). V shed 7 bases and J shed 0 bases, with 12 bases lying between them. The CDR3 has 15 amino acids. CDR1 is KGHDR, CDR2 SFDVKD, per germline.